Below are 12 T cell receptor beta chains sequenced from a single sample in a study of blood T cell repertoires in COVID-19. Sequencing used immunoSEQ multiplex PCR; TCRdb keeps in-frame clones, though not all of them. Here the sample spans about 110,000 clones, approximately 81% being singletons. The specimen was peripheral blood. The receptors originated from a man aged 40-49 years with acute or convalescent COVID-19.

The chain carries TRBV7-8 and TRBJ2-2, with 9 nucleotides matching TRBD1. The ends lost 4 bases at V and 5 bases at J; junction bases unmatched: 14. The CDR3 totals 18 residues. CDR1 and CDR2 from the germline V gene are SGHVS and FQNEAQ. CDR3: CASSSSPQTGGPTGELFF. The CDR3 DNA sequence: TGTGCCAGCAGCTCTTCTCCCCAAACAGGGGGCCCGACCGGGGAGCTGTTTTTT.

In this sample, this clone turned up once. This chain links TRBV23-1 with TRBJ2-3, with 12 bases identical to TRBD2. TRBV23-1 is given ORF status, its function remaining uncertain. V lost 7 bases and J lost 6; bases outside the gene matches: 17. This CDR3 has 18 residues. In DNA, the CDR3 is TGCGCCAGCAAGTACCTTTTCCCTAGCGGGGGGGAGATTGATACGCAGTATTTT. It translates to CASKYLFPSGGEIDTQYF.

In this sample, this clone turned up once. The chain carries TRBV11-2 and TRBJ1-2; D is uncertain. Germline CDR1 is SGHAT and CDR2 is FQNNGV. Trimming removed 2 bases at V and 11 bases at J, with 9 bases between. The CDR3 length is 11 residues. CDR3 in amino acids: CASSLSGGYTF. The CDR3 DNA sequence: TGTGCCAGCAGCTTAAGCGGAGGTTACACCTTC. The variable domain in full, completed from reference TRBV11-2 and TRBJ1-2, reads EAGVAQSPRYKIIEKRQSVAFWCNPISGHATLYWYQQILGQGPKLLIQFQNNGVVDDSQLPKDRFSAERLKGVDSTLKIQPAKLEDSAVYLCASSLSGGYTFGSGTRLTVV.

This sequence joins TRBV5-1 and TRBJ1-2, with D perhaps matching TRBD1 (5 bases). The CDR3 sequence is 16 residues long. The germline V gene has CDR1 SGHRS and CDR2 YFSETQ. The germline V and J ends were trimmed by 0 bases and 4 bases, with 16 bases remaining between them. The CDR3 DNA is TGCGCCAGCAGCTTGGCCGCGGGGGTCCAGGTCTATGGCTACACCTTC. Translation: CASSLAAGVQVYGYTF.

This chain uses TRBV6-5 with TRBJ2-3; TRBD1 matches 8 bases. CDR3 length: 15 amino acids. V lost 0 bases and J lost 6; bases outside the gene matches: 5. CDR1 MNHEY and CDR2 SVGAGI come from the germline V gene. CDR3: CASSYSRQGRDTQYF. The DNA for the CDR3 is TGTGCCAGCAGTTACTCCAGACAGGGGAGGGATACGCAGTATTTT.

The gene calls are TRBV7-9 and TRBJ2-7, with 8 nucleotides matching TRBD1. The CDR3 consists of 14 residues. CDR1 and CDR2 from the germline V gene are SEHNR and FQNEAQ (reference sequence). The J segment lost 2 bases and the V segment lost 1 base, leaving 1 base of the junction unmatched. CDR3 sequence: CASSLGQGTYEQYF. DNA for the CDR3: TGTGCCAGCAGCTTAGGACAGGGGACCTACGAGCAGTACTTC.

The table lists this clone with a count of one. The chain joins TRBV11-1 to TRBJ2-3; D is undetermined. This CDR3 region has 11 residues. Germline loops: CDR1 SGHAT, CDR2 FQDESV (reference sequence). V was trimmed by 2 bases and J by 5 bases, leaving 2 bases between them. CDR3 in amino acids: CASSLRDTQYF. Here the CDR3 DNA reads TGTGCCAGCAGCTTACGAGATACGCAGTATTTT.

The count of this clone is one. This sequence joins TRBV4-3 and TRBJ1-4, with 7 bases identical to TRBD1. CDR1 is LGHNA, CDR2 YSLEER, per germline. V gave up 4 bases and J gave up 7 bases; unmatched junction bases: 9. CDR3 length: 15 amino acids. The CDR3 DNA follows: TGCGCCAGCAGCCTAAGGACAGGACGAGGTGAAAAACTGTTTTTT. This encodes CASSLRTGRGEKLFF.

The V gene is TRBV27, the J gene TRBJ2-3; 11 bases are a match to TRBD2. V dropped 6 bases and J dropped 5; count of bases not matched to a gene: 13. Germline CDR1 and CDR2: MNHEY and SMNVEV (reference sequence). CDR3 length: 17 residues. The CDR3 DNA sequence: TGTGCCAGCAGCCCCGGATTACTAGCGGGGGCGGGAGATACGCAGTATTTT. Translating gives CASSPGLLAGAGDTQYF.

V gene TRBV19 combines with J gene TRBJ2-7, with 11 bases aligning to TRBD2. The germline CDR1 and CDR2 sequences are LNHDA and SQIVND (reference sequence). V shed 3 bases, J shed 4 bases, and the junction held 5 bases outside the gene matches. This CDR3 contains 15 residues. The DNA of the CDR3 is TGTGCCAGTAGTATGACGACTAGCGGGATATACGAGCAGTACTTC. Translating it yields CASSMTTSGIYEQYF.

This clone was observed a few times. The chain is built from TRBV6-5 and TRBJ2-7, with D maybe TRBD2 (6 bases). The V end was cut by 5 bases, the J end by 5 bases, with 16 bases between. CDR1 is MNHEY and CDR2 is SVGAGI in the germline V gene. The CDR3 consists of 14 residues. The chain's CDR3 is CASSPNSGVNEQYF. CDR3 DNA: TGTGCCAGCAGTCCCAATTCGGGGGTAAACGAGCAGTACTTC.

The chain carries TRBV28 and TRBJ1-2; 7 bases agree with TRBD1. Trimming took 6 bases from V and 7 from J; bases not matched to a gene: 8. In germline, CDR1 is MDHEN, CDR2 SYDVKM. The CDR3 has 13 residues. Here the CDR3 DNA reads TGTGCCAGCAGCCGGGACAGCTATGGTGGCTACACCTTC. This sequence encodes CASSRDSYGGYTF.